Listed below are T cell receptor beta chains from one sample, sequenced in a study of blood T cell repertoires in COVID-19. Assay: immunoSEQ multiplex PCR; the TCRdb copy retains only in-frame clones and omits some. The sample yields hundreds of thousands of clones, 80% to 90% seen once. The source material was peripheral blood. Receptor source: a man younger than 35 with COVID-19, enrolled during active disease. The CDR3 runs from the conserved cysteine through the conserved F or W. The order of the fields is D gene, clone size, V gene, J gene, CDR3 DNA, CDR3 protein. The D gene is left open where the match is weak. Only part of the rows carry a size: once, few, many, or a class if the clone is expanded.

>NA|once|TRBV12-2|TRBJ2-7
TGTGCAAGTCGCCTCGCAGGGGCCGAGCAGTACTTC
CASRLAGAEQYF
>NA|NA|TRBV4-1|TRBJ1-5
TGCGCCAGCAGCCAAGTAGCAGCTCCCAATCAGCCCCAGCATTTT
CASSQVAAPNQPQHF
>TRBD2|NA|TRBV5-4|TRBJ2-1
TGTGCCACCGGGACTAGCCTAGAATATGAGCAGTTCTTC
CATGTSLEYEQFF
>TRBD2|few|TRBV2|TRBJ2-1
TGTGCCAGCAGGCTTATGTCTAGCGGCTACAATGAGCAGTTCTTC
CASRLMSSGYNEQFF
>TRBD1|NA|TRBV5-4|TRBJ1-3
TGTGCCAGCAGCTTTCGGCCAGGGGGGTCTGGAAACACCATATATTTT
CASSFRPGGSGNTIYF
>NA|NA|TRBV5-1|TRBJ2-5
TGCGCCAGCAGCTCAGGGGGAGGGACCCAGTACTTC
CASSSGGGTQYF
>NA|NA|TRBV5-1|TRBJ2-1
TGCGCCAGCAGCTTGGAGGCAGGGTTCGATGAGCAGTTCTTC
CASSLEAGFDEQFF
>TRBD1|NA|TRBV18|TRBJ2-5
TGTGCCAGCTCACCCGAGGGACAGGGTGGAGAGACCCAGTACTTC
CASSPEGQGGETQYF
>NA|NA|TRBV6-5|TRBJ2-4
TGTGCCAGCAGAGGAGGGATAGCCAAAAACATTCAGTACTTC
CASRGGIAKNIQYF
>TRBD1|NA|TRBV19|TRBJ1-4
TGTGCCAGTCGGGACAGCCGTGAAAAACTGTTTTTT
CASRDSREKLFF
>NA|NA|TRBV4-1|TRBJ1-5
TGCGCCAGCAGCCCCCGACAGATTAATCAGCCCCAGCATTTT
CASSPRQINQPQHF
>NA|NA|TRBV2|TRBJ2-5
TGTGCCAGCTCGATGTCACTCCAAGAGACCCAGTACTTC
CASSMSLQETQYF
>NA|NA|TRBV29-1|TRBJ2-3
TGCAGCGTTGTCCCCTACGGGGGAGGCACAGATACGCAGTATTTT
CSVVPYGGGTDTQYF
>TRBD1|NA|TRBV12-3/TRBV12-4|TRBJ1-2
TGTGCCAGCAGTTTGCAGGGGGGCGGCTACACCTTC
CASSLQGGGYTF
>NA|NA|TRBV3-1/TRBV3-2|TRBJ1-2
TGTGCCAGCAGCCCATTCTCCGAGCGCTTGTATGGCTACACCTTC
CASSPFSERLYGYTF
>TRBD1|NA|TRBV5-1|TRBJ2-1
TGCGCCAGCAGCGAGGGACCGGGACAGGCCTACAATGAGCAGTTCTTC
CASSEGPGQAYNEQFF
>NA|NA|TRBV9|TRBJ1-1
TGTGCCAGCAGCGTAGGGAGTGGGAACACTGAAGCTTTCTTT
CASSVGSGNTEAFF
>NA|few|TRBV7-9|TRBJ2-2
TGTGCCAGCAGCGTGGGCAACACCGGGGAGCTGTTTTTT
CASSVGNTGELFF
>TRBD1|once|TRBV2|TRBJ2-1
TGTGCTTCGCGGACAGGGAACTACAATGAGCAGTTCTTC
CASRTGNYNEQFF
>NA|NA|TRBV2|TRBJ1-5
TGTGCCAGCAGTGAGGGCAGGGGATTCACTCAGCCCCAGCATTTT
CASSEGRGFTQPQHF
>NA|NA|TRBV16|TRBJ1-4
TGTGCCAGCAGCCGTTCCAGGGTCGACGGTGAAAAACTGTTTTTT
CASSRSRVDGEKLFF
>NA|NA|TRBV5-1|TRBJ2-1
TGCGCCAGCAGCCTCCTGACAGATTACAATGAGCAGTTCTTC
CASSLLTDYNEQFF
>NA|NA|TRBV7-3|TRBJ2-6
TGTGCCTCTGCGGGCATAGGTGGGGCCAACGTCCTGACTTTC
CASAGIGGANVLTF
>NA|NA|TRBV5-1|TRBJ2-4
TGCGCCAGCAGCCCTAGCGCCTTAGCCAAAAACATTCAGTACTTC
CASSPSALAKNIQYF
>TRBD1|NA|TRBV5-1|TRBJ2-7
TGCGCCAGCAGCTTGGGTTCGGCAGGGGGCGACTACGAGCAGTACTTC
CASSLGSAGGDYEQYF
>TRBD2|NA|TRBV19|TRBJ2-7
TGTGCCAGTGCCGATGGGGGGGGCTCCTACGAGCAGTACTTC
CASADGGGSYEQYF
>NA|NA|TRBV7-6|TRBJ1-6
TGTGCCAGCAGCTTAGGCGGGGCAGCCCGCGGGCTTTTACCCCTCCACTTT
CASSLGGAARGLLPLHF
>NA|once|TRBV10-1|TRBJ1-1
TGCGCCAGCAGTCCCATCGATATAGTGAGCGGCTCGGAGGCTGAAGCTTTCTTT
CASSPIDIVSGSEAEAFF
>TRBD1|NA|TRBV29-1|TRBJ1-1
TGCAGCGTTGTTCGGACAGGGGGCTCAAACACTGAAGCTTTCTTT
CSVVRTGGSNTEAFF
>TRBD1|NA|TRBV5-1|TRBJ1-3
TGCGCCAGCAGCCGGGACAGACGATATTTT
CASSRDRRYF
>NA|NA|TRBV11-3|TRBJ2-2
TGTGCCAGCAGCTCGACACCTAACACCGGGGAGCTGTTTTTT
CASSSTPNTGELFF
>NA|once|TRBV5-1|TRBJ1-1
TGCGCCAGCAGCCCTTGGACAAGTACAGCGAACACTGAAGCTTTCTTT
CASSPWTSTANTEAFF
>TRBD2|NA|TRBV6-7|TRBJ2-3
TGTGCCAGCAGTTACGGACCGGGACTAGCGTCAGATACGCAGTATTTT
CASSYGPGLASDTQYF
>NA|NA|TRBV6-5|TRBJ2-2
TGTGCCAGCCGCCTGAATGGGCAGATGTTTTTT
CASRLNGQMFF
>TRBD2|NA|TRBV5-1|TRBJ2-2
TGCGCCAGCAGCTTGGAAGGGACTAGGGCGAGCACCGGGGAGCTGTTTTTT
CASSLEGTRASTGELFF
>TRBD2|NA|TRBV5-1|TRBJ2-1
TGCGCCAGCAGCTTTAGCGGGGTTTACAATGAGCAGTTCTTC
CASSFSGVYNEQFF
>TRBD1|NA|TRBV6-1|TRBJ2-3
TGTGCCAGCAGTGAATGGGGACAGGGCACAGATACGCAGTATTTT
CASSEWGQGTDTQYF
>TRBD2|NA|TRBV11-2|TRBJ2-2
TGTGCCAGCAGCTTGTTTCCGGGAGGGCGTACGGCCGGGGAGCTGTTTTTT
CASSLFPGGRTAGELFF
>TRBD1|NA|TRBV11-2|TRBJ2-2
TGTGCCAGCAAATACAAGCCGGGACAGGGGGCCTTCAGCACCGGGGAGCTGTTTTTT
CASKYKPGQGAFSTGELFF
>NA|NA|TRBV13|TRBJ2-2
TGTGCCAGCAGCTTAGAGAAGGGGTGGTCCACCGGGGAGCTGTTTTTT
CASSLEKGWSTGELFF
>NA|NA|TRBV18|TRBJ1-3
TGTGCCAGCTCACCCCAGGCGCACTCTGGAAACACCATATATTTT
CASSPQAHSGNTIYF